The next 2 T cell receptor beta chains were all read from a single sample in a study of shared clonotypes between healthy human individuals. Sequencing was performed with immunoSEQ multiplex PCR; in TCRdb, only in-frame clones are kept and a portion is missing. The profile covers some 2,000,000 clones, with 95% appearing a single time and roughly 0.13% taken by the ten largest. The sequenced sample consisted of naive CD4+ T cells sorted from blood. Stated subset: CD45RA+ positively selected. These receptors were obtained from a man between 18 and 29 years old in good health.

J is TRBJ1-6 and V is TRBV19; the D gene is possibly TRBD1 (5 bases). Germline V gene data show CDR1 as LNHDA and CDR2 as SQIVND (reference sequence). Trimming pared 6 bases from V and 7 bases from J, leaving 16 bases between. The CDR3 consists of 15 residues. CDR3 region: CASSQNTGVNSPLHF. CDR3 in DNA: TGTGCCAGTAGCCAAAATACGGGGGTCAATTCACCCCTCCACTTT.

This rearrangement joins TRBV15 to TRBJ2-2; D is uncertain. V was pared by 9 bases and J by 7 bases, with 15 bases between. In germline, CDR1 is LNHNV, CDR2 YYDKDF (reference sequence). The CDR3 totals 13 residues. The CDR3 reads CATAVGEVGELFF. The CDR3 DNA is TGTGCCACAGCCGTTGGGGAAGTCGGGGAGCTGTTTTTT.